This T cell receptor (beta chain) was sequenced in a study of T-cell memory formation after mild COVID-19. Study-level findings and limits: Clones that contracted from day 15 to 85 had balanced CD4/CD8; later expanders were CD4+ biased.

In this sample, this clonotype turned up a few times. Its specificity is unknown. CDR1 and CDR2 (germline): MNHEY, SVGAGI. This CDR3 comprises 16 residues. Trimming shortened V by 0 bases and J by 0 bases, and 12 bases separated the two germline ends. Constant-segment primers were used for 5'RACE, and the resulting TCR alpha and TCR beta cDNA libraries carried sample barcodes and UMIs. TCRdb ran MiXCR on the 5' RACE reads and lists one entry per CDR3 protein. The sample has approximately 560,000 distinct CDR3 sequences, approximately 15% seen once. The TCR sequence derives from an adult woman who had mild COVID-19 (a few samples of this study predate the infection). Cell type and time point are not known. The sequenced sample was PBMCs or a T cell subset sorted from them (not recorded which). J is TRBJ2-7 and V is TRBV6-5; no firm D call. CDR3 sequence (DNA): TGTGCCAGCAGTTACTCGACACAGAGGAGCTCCTACGAGCAGTACTTC. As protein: CASSYSTQRSSYEQYF.